Sequencing of this TCR beta chain was carried out in a study of PD-L1 blockade in urothelial cancer. Spike-ins of synthetic TCR analog templates went into each PCR. Some clones are missing from TCRdb's copy, which holds only in-frame ones; the method was immunoSEQ multiplex PCR. The sample records 55,000 to 80,000 clones, 65% to 90% being singletons. V was clipped by 0 bases and J by 2 bases; unmatched bases: 5. Germline CDR1 reads SGHRS; CDR2 reads YFSETQ. CDR3 size: 16 residues. The time point is: pretreatment peripheral blood. Disease in patients was locally advanced or metastatic urothelial carcinoma.

The sequence came from a man between 65 and 85 years old with urothelial cancer. J is TRBJ2-1 and V is TRBV5-1; TRBD1 matches 7 bases. The sample here was PBMCs, taken around atezolizumab (anti-PD-L1) treatment. The DNA for the CDR3 is TGCGCCAGCAGCTTGGGGTACAGGGGCCCCTACAATGAGCAGTTCTTC. It codes for CASSLGYRGPYNEQFF.